This T cell receptor beta chain was observed in a study of T cell responses to AZD1222 COVID-19 vaccine. Study-level points and caveats: Spike-specific TCRs gained breadth and depth after people received two AZD1222 doses.

Of note for this clone: Its matching antigen is unknown.

The method was immunoSEQ multiplex PCR; TCRdb's version includes in-frame clones alone and lacks a portion of them. The top ten clones hold roughly 12% of a sample with 130,000 or so clones, around 84% of them seen once. Germline V gives CDR1 SGHNT, CDR2 YYREEE (reference sequence). The ends were cut back, 4 bases at V and 4 bases at J, with 14 bases in the middle. The CDR3 loop spans 15 amino acids. The chain uses TRBV5-4 and TRBJ2-2, with a weak D call TRBD2 (6 bases). The clonotype was recovered from an adult in good health. The sample was peripheral blood, taken on day 0 of AZD1222 vaccination. The CDR3 region has the DNA TGTGCCAGCAGCCAAACCCTCGGGGGCACCGGGGAGCTGTTTTTT. Translation: CASSQTLGGTGELFF.